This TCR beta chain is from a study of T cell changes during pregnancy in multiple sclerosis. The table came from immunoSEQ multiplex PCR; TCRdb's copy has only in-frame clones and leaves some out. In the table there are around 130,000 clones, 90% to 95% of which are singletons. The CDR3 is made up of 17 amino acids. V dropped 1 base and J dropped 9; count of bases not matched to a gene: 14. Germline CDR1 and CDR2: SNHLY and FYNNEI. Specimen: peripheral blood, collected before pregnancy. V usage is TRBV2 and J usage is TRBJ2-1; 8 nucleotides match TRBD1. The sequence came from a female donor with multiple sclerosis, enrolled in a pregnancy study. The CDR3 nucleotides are TGTGCCAGCAGTGAAGAGGCAGGACAGGGCCTCCCAAGTGAGCAGTTCTTC. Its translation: CASSEEAGQGLPSEQFF.